The clone carrying this T cell receptor (beta chain) was detected a few times. The target antigen is unknown. This entry belongs to a study of PD-L1 blockade in urothelial cancer. Study summary: When blood samples were assessed, the median T cell count was about 130,000. Whole-study results and caveats: A below-median TCR clonality in blood before treatment predicted better survival.

The assay was immunoSEQ multiplex PCR, and TCRdb's table has in-frame clones only and misses some. Here the sample spans roughly 46,000 clones, about 85% being singletons. Time point defined: peripheral blood 6 weeks after treatment start. Source: PBMCs, taken around atezolizumab (anti-PD-L1) treatment. The source is a man aged 50 or older with urothelial cancer.

CDR3 nucleotides: TGTGCCAGCAGTGCGGGCTTTCACACCGGGGAGCTGTTTTTT. This codes for CASSAGFHTGELFF. The V call is TRBV27, the J call TRBJ2-2, with D maybe TRBD2 (5 bases). This CDR3 spans 14 amino acids. Germline V lookup: CDR1 MNHEY, CDR2 SMNVEV (reference sequence). Between the trimmed V and J ends, which lost 5 bases and 3 bases, there was a span of 10 bases.